The sequence of this T cell receptor (beta chain) was determined in a study of blood T cell repertoires in COVID-19. Looking at the study overall: Sites in the United States, Italy and Spain provided acute and convalescent COVID-19 samples. The analysed material was cDNA or gDNA that came from T cells, B-cell-depleted T cells, or PBMCs.

As handled by the study authors: Nucleated cell number was recorded as an estimate derived from reference gene primer amplification. Using immunoSEQ multiplex PCR, the repertoire was profiled, and TCRdb retains in-frame clones only, with some absent. That table supplies the V and J calls and clone size; D and trimming were determined from the DNA. The profile shows under 95,000 clones, roughly 88% of them singletons. CDR3 length equals 19 residues. The junction had 21 bases not matched to a gene; V was cut back by 5 bases and J by 5 bases. CDR1 is MNHNY, CDR2 SVGAGI, per germline (reference sequence).

The clonotype comes from a human donor in a cohort sampled during active COVID-19. This chain uses TRBV6-6 with TRBJ2-5; TRBD2 matches 9 bases. Sequenced sample: peripheral blood. The CDR3 bases are TGTGCCAGCAGTCTCCGGGTAGCGGGGGTATTGCGGGGTTTGGAGACCCAGTACTTC. This gives the protein CASSLRVAGVLRGLETQYF.